These 10 T cell receptor beta chains were all obtained from the same sample, sequenced in a study of T cell clonotyping in hematopoietic cell transplantation. Some clones are missing from TCRdb's copy, which holds only in-frame ones; the method was immunoSEQ multiplex PCR. The sample carries under 20,000 clones, roughly 90% recorded once. Sequencing was carried out using peripheral blood mononuclear cells. Receptors originate from a man over 45 in good health. Some clones in this sample may be carry-over from other donors' samples.

V usage is TRBV28 and J usage is TRBJ1-2; no clear D gene. Germline V gives CDR1 MDHEN, CDR2 SYDVKM. The CDR3 runs to 14 residues. The V and J ends lost 4 bases and 0 bases respectively, with 9 bases between them. The CDR3 loop reads CASSSTQTNYGYTF. The CDR3 DNA sequence: TGTGCCAGCAGTTCCACACAGACTAACTATGGCTACACCTTC.

J is TRBJ2-7 and V is TRBV7-2; no firm D call. CDR1 SGHTA and CDR2 FQGNSA come from the germline V gene. V was pared by 3 bases and J by 0 bases, with 9 bases between. CDR3 size: 14 residues. This chain's CDR3 is CASSFSPDSYEQYF. As DNA, the CDR3 is TGTGCCAGCAGCTTTAGCCCGGACTCCTACGAGCAGTACTTC. The full variable domain, rest sourced from reference TRBV7-2 and TRBJ2-7, is GAGVSQSPSNKVTEKGKDVELRCDPISGHTALYWYRQSLGQGLEFLIYFQGNSAPDKSGLPSDRFSAERTGGSVSTLTIQRTQQEDSAVYLCASSFSPDSYEQYFGPGTRLTVT.

This chain uses TRBV5-1 with TRBJ2-7; D gene uncertain. Germline V CDR1 and CDR2: SGHRS, YFSETQ. Trimming left V 2 bases short and J 0 bases short, with 9 bases between. The CDR3 covers 14 residues. The CDR3 spells CASSFQTSSYEQYF. CDR3 nucleotides: TGCGCCAGCAGCTTCCAGACAAGCTCCTACGAGCAGTACTTC. The full variable domain, completed using reference TRBV5-1 and TRBJ2-7, is KAGVTQTPRYLIKTRGQQVTLSCSPISGHRSVSWYQQTPGQGLQFLFEYFSETQRNKGNFPGRFSGRQFSNSRSEMNVSTLELGDSALYLCASSFQTSSYEQYFGPGTRLTVT.

This clone showed up just a few times. The rearrangement links TRBV11-2 to TRBJ1-4; maybe TRBD1 (5 bases). Germline V lookup: CDR1 SGHAT, CDR2 FQNNGV. The CDR3 totals 15 residues. V lost 5 bases, J lost 4 bases, and 14 bases lay in between. CDR3 DNA: TGTGCCAGCAGCCCAATCGGGGGGTTTAATGAAAAACTGTTTTTT. This codes for CASSPIGGFNEKLFF.

The chain combines TRBV18 with TRBJ2-7, with D uncertain. The CDR3 covers 12 residues. Per the germline V gene, CDR1 is KGHSH and CDR2 is LQKENI. The V gene lost 3 bases and the J gene lost 6 bases, with 9 bases spanning the gap. CDR3 in DNA: TGTGCCAGCTCACCCGAAATGGTCGAGCAGTACTTC. Encoded protein: CASSPEMVEQYF.

This sequence joins TRBV6-8 and TRBJ2-7, with 7 bases aligning to TRBD1. CDR3 length: 18 residues. Germline lookup yields CDR1 MNHGY and CDR2 SAAAGT. J gave up 4 bases and V 0 bases, and 15 bases lay outside the gene matches. The CDR3 bases are TGTGCCAGCAGTTACTCGACGAGACAGGGCCCCTCCGTATACGAGCAGTACTTC. Translated: CASSYSTRQGPSVYEQYF.

The V and J genes are TRBV4-2 and TRBJ2-3; a possible D gene is TRBD2 (6 bases). V dropped 2 bases and J dropped 0 bases, with 18 bases sitting between them. Germline CDR1 is LGHNA and CDR2 is YNFKEQ. The CDR3 runs 18 residues. CDR3 in amino acids: CASSQSTGLQTSTDTQYF. CDR3 sequence (DNA): TGTGCCAGCAGCCAAAGTACGGGACTCCAGACTAGCACAGATACGCAGTATTTT.

This rearrangement joins TRBV30 to TRBJ2-7; 7 positions match TRBD1. This CDR3 region has 12 residues. V lost 4 bases to trimming and J lost 5 bases; unmatched junction nucleotides: 5. The germline gives CDR1 GTSNPN, CDR2 SVGIG (reference sequence). In nucleotides, the CDR3 is TGTGCCTGGAAAACAGGGGTCCACGAGCAGTACTTC. It translates to CAWKTGVHEQYF.

This rearrangement joins TRBV27 to TRBJ2-2; D possibly corresponds to TRBD1 (6 bases). The CDR3 has 14 amino acids. V was clipped by 8 bases and J by 5 bases, with 15 bases between them. Germline-derived CDR1 and CDR2 are MNHEY and SMNVEV (reference sequence). The CDR3 sequence is CASRVWTVTGELFF. As DNA, the CDR3 is TGTGCCAGCCGAGTCTGGACAGTTACCGGGGAGCTGTTTTTT.

The genes are TRBV6-1 and TRBJ1-5; D call uncertain. The V end was cut by 5 bases, the J end by 8 bases, with 16 bases between. The germline CDR1 and CDR2 sequences are MNHNS and SASEGT. The CDR3 totals 14 residues. In nucleotides, the CDR3 is TGTGCCAGCAGTCCCCTGGGGATTACGGAGCCCCAGCATTTT. Translating it yields CASSPLGITEPQHF.